This TCR beta chain derives from a study of post-analysis software for immune sequencing data. Tagging with unique molecular identifiers was a feature of the TCR beta cDNA libraries. Approximately 500,000 cDNA molecules were obtained per 1 to 10 million input T cells. From the PCR reads, TCRdb called clonotypes with MiXCR, one entry per CDR3 protein. In the table there are around 440,000 distinct CDR3 sequences, roughly 45% of which are singletons. As to this clonotype: What it binds is unknown.

Whole-study findings and limits: Multiple sclerosis patients showed significantly lower normalized Chao1 diversity than controls did. The authors found that F measure strongly co-clustered same-batch samples.

This receptor was obtained from a girl between 5 and 17 years old with multiple sclerosis. The sample taken for sequencing was blood.

CDR3 loop: CASSHGLAGEQFF. As DNA, the CDR3 is TGCGCCAGCAGCCACGGACTAGCAGGAGAGCAGTTCTTC. V usage is TRBV5-1 and J usage is TRBJ2-1, with 8 bases aligning to TRBD2. The CDR3 totals 13 residues. Germline CDR1 and CDR2: SGHRS and YFSETQ. Germline trimming cut 4 bases from V and 10 bases from J; bases unmatched to any gene: 7.